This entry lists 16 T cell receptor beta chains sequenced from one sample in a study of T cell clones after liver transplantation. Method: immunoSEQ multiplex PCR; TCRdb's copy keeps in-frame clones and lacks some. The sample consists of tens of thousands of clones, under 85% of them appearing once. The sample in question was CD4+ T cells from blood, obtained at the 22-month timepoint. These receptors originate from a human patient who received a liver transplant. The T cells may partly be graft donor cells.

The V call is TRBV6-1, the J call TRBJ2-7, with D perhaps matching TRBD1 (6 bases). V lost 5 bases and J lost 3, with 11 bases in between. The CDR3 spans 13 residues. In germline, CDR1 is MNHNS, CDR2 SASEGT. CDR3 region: CASSRQAYYEQYF. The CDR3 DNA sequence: TGTGCCAGCAGTCGACAGGCGTACTACGAGCAGTACTTC.

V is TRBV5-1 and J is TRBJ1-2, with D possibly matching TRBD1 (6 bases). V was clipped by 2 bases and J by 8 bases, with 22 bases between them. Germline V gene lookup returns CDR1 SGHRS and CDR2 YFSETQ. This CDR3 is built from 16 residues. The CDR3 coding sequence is TGCGCCAGCAGCTTAGCCCCCGCCGGGGGGGCGCGCGGCTACACCTTC. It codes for CASSLAPAGGARGYTF.

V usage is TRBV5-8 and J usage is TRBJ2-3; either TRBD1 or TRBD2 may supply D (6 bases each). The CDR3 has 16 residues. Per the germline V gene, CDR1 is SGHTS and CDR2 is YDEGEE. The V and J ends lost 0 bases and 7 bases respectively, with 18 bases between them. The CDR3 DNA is TGTGCCAGCAGCTTGGCCTGGGGGGCCCTCCTTAATACGCAGTATTTT. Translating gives CASSLAWGALLNTQYF.

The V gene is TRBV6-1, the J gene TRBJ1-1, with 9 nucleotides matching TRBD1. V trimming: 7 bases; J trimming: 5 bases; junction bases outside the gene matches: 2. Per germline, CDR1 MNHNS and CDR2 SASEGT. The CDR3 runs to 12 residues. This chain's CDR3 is CASKGQGTEAFF. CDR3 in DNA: TGTGCCAGCAAAGGACAGGGGACTGAAGCTTTCTTT.

The CDR3 here is CASSDSATQGYNEQFF. The CDR3 DNA sequence: TGTGCCAGCAGTGACTCAGCCACACAGGGCTACAATGAGCAGTTCTTC. The rearrangement joins TRBV6-4 to TRBJ2-1; perhaps TRBD1 as D (6 bases). CDR1 and CDR2 from the germline V gene are MRHNA and SNTAGT. The CDR3 loop spans 16 amino acids. Trimming pared 0 bases from V and 3 bases from J, leaving 12 bases between.

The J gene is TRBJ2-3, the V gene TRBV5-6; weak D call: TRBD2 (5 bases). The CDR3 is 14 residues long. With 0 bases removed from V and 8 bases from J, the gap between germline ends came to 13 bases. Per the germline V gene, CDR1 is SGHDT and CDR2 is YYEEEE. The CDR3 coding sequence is TGTGCCAGCAGCTTGGGGGCTACCGCGGGTACGCAGTATTTT. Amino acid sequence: CASSLGATAGTQYF.

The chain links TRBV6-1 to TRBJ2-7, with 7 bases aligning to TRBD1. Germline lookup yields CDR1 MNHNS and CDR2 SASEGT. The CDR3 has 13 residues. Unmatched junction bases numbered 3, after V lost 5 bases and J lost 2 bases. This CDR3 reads CASSITGAYEQYF. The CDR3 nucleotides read TGTGCCAGCAGTATAACAGGGGCCTACGAGCAGTACTTC.

The CDR3 protein is CAWSVENGQQFF. CDR3 nucleotides: TGTGCCTGGAGTGTAGAAAACGGTCAGCAGTTCTTC. The chain carries TRBV30 and TRBJ2-1; no definite D call. Deletions cut 0 bases from V and 11 bases from J, with 11 bases between. The length of the CDR3 is 12 residues. Germline CDR1 and CDR2: GTSNPN and SVGIG (reference sequence).

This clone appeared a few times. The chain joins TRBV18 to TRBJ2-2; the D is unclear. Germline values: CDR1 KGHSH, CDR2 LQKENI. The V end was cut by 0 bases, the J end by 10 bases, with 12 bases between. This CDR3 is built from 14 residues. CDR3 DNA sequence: TGTGCCAGCTCACCACCGTATTCTAAGGAGGAGCTGTTTTTT. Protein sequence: CASSPPYSKEELFF.

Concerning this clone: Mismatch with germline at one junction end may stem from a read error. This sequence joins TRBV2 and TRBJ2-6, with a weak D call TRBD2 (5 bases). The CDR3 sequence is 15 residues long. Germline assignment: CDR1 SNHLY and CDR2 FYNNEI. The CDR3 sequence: CTSGIGRSGANVLTF. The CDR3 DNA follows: TGTACCAGCGGTATTGGCAGATCTGGGGCCAACGTCCTGACTTTC.

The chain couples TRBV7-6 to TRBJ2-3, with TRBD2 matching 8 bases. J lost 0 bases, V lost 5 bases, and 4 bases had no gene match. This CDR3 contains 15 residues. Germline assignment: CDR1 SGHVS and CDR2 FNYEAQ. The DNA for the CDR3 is TGTGCCAGCAGCATAAGCGGGGGTAGCACAGATACGCAGTATTTT. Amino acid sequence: CASSISGGSTDTQYF.

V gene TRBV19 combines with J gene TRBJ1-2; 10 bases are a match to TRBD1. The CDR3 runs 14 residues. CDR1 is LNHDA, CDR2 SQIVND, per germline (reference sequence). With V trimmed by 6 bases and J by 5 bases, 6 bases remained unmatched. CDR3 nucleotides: TGTGCCAGTAGGACAGGGGGCAAGCAGTATGGCTACACCTTC. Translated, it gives CASRTGGKQYGYTF.

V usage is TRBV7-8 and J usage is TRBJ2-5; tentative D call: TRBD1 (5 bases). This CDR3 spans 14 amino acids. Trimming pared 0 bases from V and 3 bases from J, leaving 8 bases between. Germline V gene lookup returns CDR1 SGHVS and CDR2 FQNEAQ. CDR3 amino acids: CASSLAWGEETQYF. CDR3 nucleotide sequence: TGTGCCAGCAGCTTAGCATGGGGCGAAGAGACCCAGTACTTC.

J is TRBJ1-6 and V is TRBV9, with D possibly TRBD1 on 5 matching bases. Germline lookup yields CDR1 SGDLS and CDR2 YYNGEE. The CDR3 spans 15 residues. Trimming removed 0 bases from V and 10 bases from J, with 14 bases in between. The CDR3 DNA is TGTGCCAGCAGCGTAGATGGGGGGGTCGGATCACCCCTCCACTTT. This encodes CASSVDGGVGSPLHF.

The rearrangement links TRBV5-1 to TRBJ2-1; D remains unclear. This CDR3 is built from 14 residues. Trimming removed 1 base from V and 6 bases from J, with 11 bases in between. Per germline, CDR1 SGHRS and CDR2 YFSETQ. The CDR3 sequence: CASSLRPRANEQFF. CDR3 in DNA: TGCGCCAGCAGCTTGCGGCCACGGGCCAATGAGCAGTTCTTC.

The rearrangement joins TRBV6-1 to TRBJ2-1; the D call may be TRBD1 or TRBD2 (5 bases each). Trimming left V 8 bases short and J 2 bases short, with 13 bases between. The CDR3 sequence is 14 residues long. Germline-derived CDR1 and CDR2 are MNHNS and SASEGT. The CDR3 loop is CASRAGAAYNEQFF. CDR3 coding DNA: TGTGCCAGCCGAGCCGGGGCCGCCTACAATGAGCAGTTCTTC.